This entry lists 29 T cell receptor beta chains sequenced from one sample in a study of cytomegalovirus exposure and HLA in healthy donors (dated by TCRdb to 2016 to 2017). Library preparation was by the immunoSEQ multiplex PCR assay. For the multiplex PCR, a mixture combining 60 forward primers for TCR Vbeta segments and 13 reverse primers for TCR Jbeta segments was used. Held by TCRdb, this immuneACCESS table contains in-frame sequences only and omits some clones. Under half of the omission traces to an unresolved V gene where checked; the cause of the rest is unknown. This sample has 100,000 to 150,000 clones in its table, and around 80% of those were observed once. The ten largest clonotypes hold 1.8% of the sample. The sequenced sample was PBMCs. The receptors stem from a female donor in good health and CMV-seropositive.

CDR3 protein: CASSDSPGYEQYF. DNA for the CDR3: TGTGCCAGCAGTGACTCGCCCGGCTACGAGCAGTACTTC. This chain uses TRBV6-1 with TRBJ2-7, with no clear D. Germline V gives CDR1 MNHNS, CDR2 SASEGT. V gave up 3 bases and J gave up 3 bases, with 9 bases separating them. The CDR3 consists of 13 residues.

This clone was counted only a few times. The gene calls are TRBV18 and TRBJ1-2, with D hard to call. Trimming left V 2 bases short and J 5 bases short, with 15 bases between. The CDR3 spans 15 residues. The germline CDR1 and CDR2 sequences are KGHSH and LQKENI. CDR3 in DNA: TGTGCCAGCTCACCAGGAACAGTTAATGTATATGGCTACACCTTC. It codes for CASSPGTVNVYGYTF.

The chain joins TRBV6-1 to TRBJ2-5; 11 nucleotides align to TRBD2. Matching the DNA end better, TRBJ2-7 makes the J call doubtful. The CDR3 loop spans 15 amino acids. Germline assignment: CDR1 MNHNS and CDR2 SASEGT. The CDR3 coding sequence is TGTGCCAGCAGGCGACCTAGCGGGAGGATCTACGAGCAGTACTTC. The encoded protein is CASRRPSGRIYEQYF.

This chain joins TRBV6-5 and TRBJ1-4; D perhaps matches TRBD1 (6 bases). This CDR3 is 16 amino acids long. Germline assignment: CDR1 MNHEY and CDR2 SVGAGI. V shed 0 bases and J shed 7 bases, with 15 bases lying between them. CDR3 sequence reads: CASSYSRGRGGEKLFF. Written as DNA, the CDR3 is TGTGCCAGCAGTTACTCGAGGGGGAGAGGGGGTGAAAAACTGTTTTTT.

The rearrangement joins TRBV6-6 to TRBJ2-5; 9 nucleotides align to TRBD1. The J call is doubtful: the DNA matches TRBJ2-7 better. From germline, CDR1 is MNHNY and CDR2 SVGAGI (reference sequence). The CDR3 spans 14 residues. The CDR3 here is CASARQGGSYEQYF. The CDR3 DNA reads TGTGCCAGCGCACGACAGGGGGGCAGCTACGAGCAGTACTTC.

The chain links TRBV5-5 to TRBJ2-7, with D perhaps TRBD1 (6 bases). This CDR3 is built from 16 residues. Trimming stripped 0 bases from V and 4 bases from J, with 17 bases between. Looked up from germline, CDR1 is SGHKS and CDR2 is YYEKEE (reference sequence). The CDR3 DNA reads TGTGCCAGCAGCTTGGATGTGCACAGGGTGCAGTACGAGCAGTACTTC. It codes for CASSLDVHRVQYEQYF.

Here the CDR3 DNA reads TGTGCCATCAGTGGGACAGGGGTCCCCACCTACGAGCAGTACTTC. Protein sequence: CAISGTGVPTYEQYF. The chain carries TRBV10-3 and TRBJ2-7; 9 bases match TRBD1. Germline values: CDR1 ENHRY, CDR2 SYGVKD. The CDR3 spans 15 residues. J was trimmed by 2 bases and V by 4 bases; bases with no gene match: 6.

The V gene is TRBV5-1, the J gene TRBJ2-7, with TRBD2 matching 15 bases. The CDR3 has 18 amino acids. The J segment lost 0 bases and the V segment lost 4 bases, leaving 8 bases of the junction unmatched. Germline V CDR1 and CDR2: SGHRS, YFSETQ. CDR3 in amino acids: CASSRSGLAGGGSYEQYF. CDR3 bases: TGCGCCAGCAGCCGGTCGGGACTAGCGGGAGGAGGCTCCTACGAGCAGTACTTC. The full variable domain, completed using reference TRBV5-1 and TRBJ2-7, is KAGVTQTPRYLIKTRGQQVTLSCSPISGHRSVSWYQQTPGQGLQFLFEYFSETQRNKGNFPGRFSGRQFSNSRSEMNVSTLELGDSALYLCASSRSGLAGGGSYEQYFGPGTRLTVT.

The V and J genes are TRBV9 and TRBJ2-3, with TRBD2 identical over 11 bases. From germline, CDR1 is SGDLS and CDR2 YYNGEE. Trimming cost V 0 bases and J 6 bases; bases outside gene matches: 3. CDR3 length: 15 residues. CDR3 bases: TGTGCCAGCAGCGTAGGACTAGCGGGAAGGGATACGCAGTATTTT. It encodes CASSVGLAGRDTQYF.

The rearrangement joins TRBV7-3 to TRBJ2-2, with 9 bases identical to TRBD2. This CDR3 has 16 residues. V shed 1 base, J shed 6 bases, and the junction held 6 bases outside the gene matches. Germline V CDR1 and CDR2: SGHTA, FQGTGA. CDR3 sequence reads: CASSLNSGSHAGELFF. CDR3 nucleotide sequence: TGTGCCAGCAGCTTAAATAGCGGGAGTCACGCCGGGGAGCTGTTTTTT.

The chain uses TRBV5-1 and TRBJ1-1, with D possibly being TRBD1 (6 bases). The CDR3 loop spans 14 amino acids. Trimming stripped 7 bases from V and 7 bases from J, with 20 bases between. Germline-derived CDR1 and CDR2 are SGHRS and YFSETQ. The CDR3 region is CASGANREIDEAFF. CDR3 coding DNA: TGCGCCAGCGGAGCGAACAGGGAAATTGATGAAGCTTTCTTT.

The CDR3 coding sequence is TGTGCCAGCAGGGGGACAGGCCCAACCGGGGAGCTGTTTTTT. This translates into CASRGTGPTGELFF. The rearrangement links TRBV6-5 to TRBJ2-2; 8 nucleotides align to TRBD1. The CDR3 length is 14 residues. The germline gives CDR1 MNHEY, CDR2 SVGAGI. The V segment lost 6 bases and the J segment 5 bases; nucleotides outside the gene matches: 5.

The CDR3 DNA sequence: TGTGCCACCAAGCTCGGGGGGAGCACAGATACGCAGTATTTT. Translated: CATKLGGSTDTQYF. This sequence joins TRBV11-2 and TRBJ2-3; 7 bases align to TRBD2. CDR3 length equals 14 residues. Losses at the gene ends were 10 bases for V and 0 bases for J; bases not matched to a gene: 7. Germline V gives CDR1 SGHAT, CDR2 FQNNGV.

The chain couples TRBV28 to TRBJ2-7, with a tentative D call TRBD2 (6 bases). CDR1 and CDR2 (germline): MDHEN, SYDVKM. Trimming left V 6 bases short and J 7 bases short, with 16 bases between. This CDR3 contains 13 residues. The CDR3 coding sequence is TGTGCCAGCAGGTCGGGACTCCACGGTGAGCAGTACTTC. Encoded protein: CASRSGLHGEQYF.

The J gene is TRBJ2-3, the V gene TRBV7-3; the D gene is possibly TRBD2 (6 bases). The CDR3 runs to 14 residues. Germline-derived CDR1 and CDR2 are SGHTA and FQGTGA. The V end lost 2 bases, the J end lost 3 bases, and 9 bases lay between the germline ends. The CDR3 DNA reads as TGTGCCAGCAGCTTAGCCGGGAGAACAGATACGCAGTATTTT. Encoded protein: CASSLAGRTDTQYF. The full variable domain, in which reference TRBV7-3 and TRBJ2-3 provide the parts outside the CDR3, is GAGVSQTPSNKVTEKGKYVELRCDPISGHTALYWYRQSLGQGPEFLIYFQGTGAADDSGLPNDRFFAVRPEGSVSTLKIQRTERGDSAVYLCASSLAGRTDTQYFGPGTRLTVL.

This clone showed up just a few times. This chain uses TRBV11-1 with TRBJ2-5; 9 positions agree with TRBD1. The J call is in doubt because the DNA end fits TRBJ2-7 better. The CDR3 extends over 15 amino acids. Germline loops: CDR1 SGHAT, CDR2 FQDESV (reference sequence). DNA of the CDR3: TGTGCCAGCAGCTTTACGGACAGGGGTCCCTACGAGCAGTACTTC. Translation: CASSFTDRGPYEQYF.

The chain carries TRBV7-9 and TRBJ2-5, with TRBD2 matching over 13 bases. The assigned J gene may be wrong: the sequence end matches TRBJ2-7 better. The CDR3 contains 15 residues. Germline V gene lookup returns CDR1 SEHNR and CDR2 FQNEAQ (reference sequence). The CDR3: CASSLLLAGGYEQYF. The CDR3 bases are TGTGCCAGCAGCTTATTACTAGCGGGGGGGTACGAGCAGTACTTC.

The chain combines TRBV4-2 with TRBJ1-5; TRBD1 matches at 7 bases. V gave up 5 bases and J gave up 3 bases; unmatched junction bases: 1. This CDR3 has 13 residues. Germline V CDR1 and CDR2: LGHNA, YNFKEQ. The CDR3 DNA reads TGTGCCAGCAGCACAGGGGACAATCAGCCCCAGCATTTT. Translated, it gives CASSTGDNQPQHF.

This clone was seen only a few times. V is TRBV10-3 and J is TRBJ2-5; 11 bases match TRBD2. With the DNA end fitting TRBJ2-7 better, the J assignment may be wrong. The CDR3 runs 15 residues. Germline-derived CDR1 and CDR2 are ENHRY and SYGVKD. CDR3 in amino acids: CAISETATSGDEQYF. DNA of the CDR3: TGTGCCATCAGTGAGACCGCGACTAGCGGGGACGAGCAGTACTTC.

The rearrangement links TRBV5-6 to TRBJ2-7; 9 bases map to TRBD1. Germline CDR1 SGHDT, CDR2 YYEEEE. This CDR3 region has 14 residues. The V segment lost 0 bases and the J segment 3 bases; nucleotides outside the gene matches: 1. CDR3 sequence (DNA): TGTGCCAGCAGCTTGGACAGGGGGCGCTACGAGCAGTACTTC. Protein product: CASSLDRGRYEQYF. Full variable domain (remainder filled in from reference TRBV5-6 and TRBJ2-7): DAGVTQSPTHLIKTRGQQVTLRCSPKSGHDTVSWYQQALGQGPQFIFQYYEEEERQRGNFPDRFSGHQFPNYSSELNVNALLLGDSALYLCASSLDRGRYEQYFGPGTRLTVT.

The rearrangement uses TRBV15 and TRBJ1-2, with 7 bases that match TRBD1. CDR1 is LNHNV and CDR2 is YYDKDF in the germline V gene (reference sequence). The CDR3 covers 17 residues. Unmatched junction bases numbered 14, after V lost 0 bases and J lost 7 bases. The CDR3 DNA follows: TGTGCCACCAGCAGAGATTTAGGGACAGCCGGAGGCTCTGGCTACACCTTC. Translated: CATSRDLGTAGGSGYTF.

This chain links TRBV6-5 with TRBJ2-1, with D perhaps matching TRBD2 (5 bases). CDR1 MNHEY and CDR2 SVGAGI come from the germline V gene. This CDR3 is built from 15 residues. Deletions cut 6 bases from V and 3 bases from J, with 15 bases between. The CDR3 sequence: CASSLAPHGYNEQFF. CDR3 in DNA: TGTGCCAGCAGCCTAGCCCCTCACGGCTACAATGAGCAGTTCTTC.

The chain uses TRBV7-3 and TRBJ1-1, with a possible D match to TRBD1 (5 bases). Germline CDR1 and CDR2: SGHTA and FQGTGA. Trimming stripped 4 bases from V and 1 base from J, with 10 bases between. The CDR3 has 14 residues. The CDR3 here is CASSSGHSNTEAFF. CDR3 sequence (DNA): TGTGCCAGCAGCTCTGGACACTCGAACACTGAAGCTTTCTTT.

CDR3 in DNA: TGTGCCAGCACGACAGGAAACAATGAGCAGTTCTTC. Its protein is CASTTGNNEQFF. The chain links TRBV6-1 to TRBJ2-1; TRBD1 is a possible D gene (6 bases). This CDR3 contains 12 residues. The germline V and J ends were trimmed by 7 bases and 5 bases, with 9 bases remaining between them. Germline values: CDR1 MNHNS, CDR2 SASEGT.

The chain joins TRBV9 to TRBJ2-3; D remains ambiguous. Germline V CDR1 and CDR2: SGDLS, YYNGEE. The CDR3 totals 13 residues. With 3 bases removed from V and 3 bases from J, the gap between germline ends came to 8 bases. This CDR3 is CASSGGVTDTQYF. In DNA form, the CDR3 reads TGTGCCAGCAGCGGCGGAGTAACAGATACGCAGTATTTT.

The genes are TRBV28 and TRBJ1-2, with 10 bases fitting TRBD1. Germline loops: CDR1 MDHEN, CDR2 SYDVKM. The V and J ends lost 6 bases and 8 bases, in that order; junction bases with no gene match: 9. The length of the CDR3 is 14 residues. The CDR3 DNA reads TGTGCCAGCAGACCCGGGACAGGGGTTGAGGGCTACACCTTC. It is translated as CASRPGTGVEGYTF.

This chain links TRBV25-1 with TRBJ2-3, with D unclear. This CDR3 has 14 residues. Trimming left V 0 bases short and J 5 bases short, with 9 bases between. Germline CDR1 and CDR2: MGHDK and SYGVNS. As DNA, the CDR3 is TGTGCCAGCAGTGAATATCAGGCAGGAGATACGCAGTATTTT. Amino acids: CASSEYQAGDTQYF.

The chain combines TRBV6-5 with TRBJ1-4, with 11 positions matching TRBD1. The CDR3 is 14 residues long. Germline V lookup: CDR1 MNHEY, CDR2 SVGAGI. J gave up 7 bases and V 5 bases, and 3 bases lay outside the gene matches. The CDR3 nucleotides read TGTGCCAGCAGTCCCGGGACAGGGGGTGAAAAACTGTTTTTT. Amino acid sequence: CASSPGTGGEKLFF.

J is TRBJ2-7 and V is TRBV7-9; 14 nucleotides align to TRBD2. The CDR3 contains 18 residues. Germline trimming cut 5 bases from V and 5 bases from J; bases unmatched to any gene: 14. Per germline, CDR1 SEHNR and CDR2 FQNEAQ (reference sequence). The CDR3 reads CASSQPGLAGVLSNEQYF. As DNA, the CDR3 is TGTGCCAGCAGCCAACCGGGACTAGCGGGAGTATTATCCAACGAGCAGTACTTC.